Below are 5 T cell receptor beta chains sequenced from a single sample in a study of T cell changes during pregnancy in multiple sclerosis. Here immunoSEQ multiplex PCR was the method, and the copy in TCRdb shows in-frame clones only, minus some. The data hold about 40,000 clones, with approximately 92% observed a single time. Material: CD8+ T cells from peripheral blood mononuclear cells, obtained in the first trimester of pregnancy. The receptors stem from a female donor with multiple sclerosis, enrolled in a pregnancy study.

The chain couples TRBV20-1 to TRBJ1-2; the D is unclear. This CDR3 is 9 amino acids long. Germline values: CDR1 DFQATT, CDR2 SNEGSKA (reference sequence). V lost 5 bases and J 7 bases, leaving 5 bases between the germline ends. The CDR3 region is CSAPGGYTF. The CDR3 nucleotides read TGCAGTGCTCCGGGTGGCTACACCTTC.

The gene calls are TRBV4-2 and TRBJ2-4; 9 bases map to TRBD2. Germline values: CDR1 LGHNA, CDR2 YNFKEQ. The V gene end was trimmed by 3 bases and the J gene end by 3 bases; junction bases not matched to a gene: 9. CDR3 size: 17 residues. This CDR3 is CASSHHGGTSLKNIQYF. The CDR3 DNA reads TGTGCCAGCAGCCACCACGGGGGGACTAGCCTCAAAAACATTCAGTACTTC.

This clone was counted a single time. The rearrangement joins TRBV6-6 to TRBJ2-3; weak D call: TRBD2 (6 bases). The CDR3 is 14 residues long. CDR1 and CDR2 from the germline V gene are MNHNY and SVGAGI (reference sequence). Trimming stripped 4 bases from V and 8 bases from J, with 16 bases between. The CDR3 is CASSSETSYGTQYF. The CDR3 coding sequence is TGTGCCAGCAGTTCCGAGACTAGTTACGGTACGCAGTATTTT.

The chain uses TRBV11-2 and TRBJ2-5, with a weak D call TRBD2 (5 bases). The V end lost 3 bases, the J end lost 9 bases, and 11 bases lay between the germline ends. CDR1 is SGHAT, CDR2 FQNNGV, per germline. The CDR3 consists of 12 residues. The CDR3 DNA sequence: TGTGCCAGCAGCTTTGGAGGTCAAGCCCAGTACTTC. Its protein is CASSFGGQAQYF.

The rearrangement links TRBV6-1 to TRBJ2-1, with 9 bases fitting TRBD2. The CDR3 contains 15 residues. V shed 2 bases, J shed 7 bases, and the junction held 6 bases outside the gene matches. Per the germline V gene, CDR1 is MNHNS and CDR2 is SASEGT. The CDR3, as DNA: TGTGCCAGCAGTGAAAGTGGTAGCGGGGGAAATGAGCAGTTCTTC. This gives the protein CASSESGSGGNEQFF.